Listed below are T cell receptor beta chains from one sample, sequenced in a study of T-cell memory formation after mild COVID-19. MiXCR, applied by TCRdb to the 5' RACE reads, yields one record per CDR3 protein. The sample lists about 130,000 distinct CDR3 sequences; approximately 6.3% were seen once. Sequenced: PBMCs or a T cell subset sorted from them (not recorded which). The source of these receptors is an adult woman who had mild COVID-19 (a few samples of this study predate the infection). Cell type and time point are not known. Both conserved end residues are part of each CDR3. A D gene is named only where the DNA matches it firmly. Size values are once, few and many counts, or a class for expanded clones, and some rows have none.

>TRBJ2-7|many|.|TRBV3-1
TGTGCCAGCAGCCTCTACAGGGAGGTCTACTTC
CASSLYREVYF
>TRBJ1-5|few|.|TRBV20-1
TGCAGTGCTAGAGGAACGGGGGGAGGAAATCAGCCCCAGCATTTT
CSARGTGGGNQPQHF
>TRBJ2-7|.|.|TRBV19
TGTGCCAGTAGGAAGACCGGACAGTTAAAATCCTACGAGCAGTACTTC
CASRKTGQLKSYEQYF
>TRBJ1-1|few|TRBD1|TRBV12-3/TRBV12-4
TGTGCCAGCAGTTTAGTCAGGGACAGGGAGGCTTTCTTT
CASSLVRDREAFF
>TRBJ1-4|few|TRBD1|TRBV6-1
TGTGCCAGCAGTGAGAGTCAGGGGGATGAAAAACTGTTTTTT
CASSESQGDEKLFF
>TRBJ2-1|few|TRBD2|TRBV20-1
TGCAGTGCTAGAGCACTTCTTTCTAGCGGGGATAAGGGGTCCTACAATGAGCAGTTCTTC
CSARALLSSGDKGSYNEQFF
>TRBJ1-2|many|.|TRBV5-1
TGCGCCAGCAGCTTCAGAGAGAACTATGGCTACACCTTC
CASSFRENYGYTF
>TRBJ1-2|.|TRBD1|TRBV5-1
TGCGCCAGCAGCCCGCTCCGGACAGGCTTCTATGGCTACACCTTC
CASSPLRTGFYGYTF
>TRBJ2-1|many|.|TRBV5-1
TGCGCCAGCAGCGTGGTCGGGGTGATGAGCTCCTACAATGAGCAGTTCTTC
CASSVVGVMSSYNEQFF
>TRBJ2-7|.|TRBD1|TRBV7-9
TGTGCCAGCAGCTTGAACCGGGACAGCTTCTACGAGCAGTACTTC
CASSLNRDSFYEQYF
>TRBJ1-6|.|.|TRBV27
TGTGCCAGCAGGGCGGCGAATGACCTCGGCTATTCACCCCTCCACTTT
CASRAANDLGYSPLHF
>TRBJ2-7|many|.|TRBV7-8
TGTGCCAGCAGCTTAAAACGGACCCAGAGTCAACTCTACGAGCAGTACTTC
CASSLKRTQSQLYEQYF
>TRBJ2-7|few|.|TRBV7-2
TGTGCCAGCAGCCCGGACTATAGCAGCTACGAGCAGTACTTC
CASSPDYSSYEQYF
>TRBJ1-1|many|TRBD1|TRBV11-2
TGTGCCAGCAGCTTGTCGAGACAGGGAACGGTTGAAGCTTTCTTT
CASSLSRQGTVEAFF
>TRBJ2-3|.|TRBD2|TRBV7-2
TGTGCCAGCAGCTGGGGGACTAGCGGGAGGGCCTACCGTAGGGATACGCAGTATTTT
CASSWGTSGRAYRRDTQYF
>TRBJ1-1|many|TRBD1|TRBV4-3
TGCGCCAGCAGCCAAGTACAGGGGTCTGAAGCTTTCTTT
CASSQVQGSEAFF
>TRBJ2-7|.|.|TRBV30
TGTGCCGGGGGAGGGGAGCAGGGGGCCTACGAGCAGTACTTC
CAGGGEQGAYEQYF
>TRBJ1-2|few|TRBD1|TRBV27
TGTGCCAGCAGTTTCCAGACAGGGAACTATGGCTACACCTTC
CASSFQTGNYGYTF
>TRBJ1-4|few|.|TRBV9
TGTGCCAGCAGCGTCGGAACGGTCTCTAATGAAAAACTGTTTTTT
CASSVGTVSNEKLFF
>TRBJ2-2|many|.|TRBV24-1
TGTGCCACCAGTGAAACAGGGTCCACCGGGGAGCTGTTTTTT
CATSETGSTGELFF
>TRBJ1-4|few|TRBD1|TRBV12-3/TRBV12-4
TGTGCCAGCAGTTTAGTCAGGGGGAGAAATGAAAAACTGTTTTTT
CASSLVRGRNEKLFF
>TRBJ1-6|.|.|TRBV7-9
TGTGCCAGCAGCTCATACAACGGGTATAATTCACCCCTCCACTTT
CASSSYNGYNSPLHF
>TRBJ1-2|.|.|TRBV5-1
TGCGCCAGCAGCTCGGGAGTTTATGGCTACACCTTC
CASSSGVYGYTF
>TRBJ2-7|many|.|TRBV4-3
TGCGCCAGCAGCCGCCAGAAGGAGGCGAGCTCCTACGAGCAGTACTTC
CASSRQKEASSYEQYF
>TRBJ2-2|many|TRBD1|TRBV6-5
TGTGCCAGCAGCCTCCCCCGACAGGGTGGAACCGGGGAGCTGTTTTTT
CASSLPRQGGTGELFF
>TRBJ2-5|.|.|TRBV11-2
TGTGCCAGCAGCCCCGGGACCCCGGGCGAGACCCAGTACTTC
CASSPGTPGETQYF
>TRBJ2-1|.|.|TRBV19
TGTGCCAGTAGTCCCCAGATCGGGGTTTGGCAGTTCTTC
CASSPQIGVWQFF
>TRBJ1-1|.|.|TRBV7-2
TGTGCCAGCAGCTTAGTACTTGCCACTGAAGCTTTCTTT
CASSLVLATEAFF
>TRBJ2-7|.|TRBD1|TRBV7-6
TGTGCCAGCAGCCAGAGGGGGACAGGGCCCGAGCAGTACTTC
CASSQRGTGPEQYF
>TRBJ1-5|.|.|TRBV12-3/TRBV12-4
TGTGCCAGCAGCTTAGCCCCATTGGGACATCAGCCCCAGCATTTT
CASSLAPLGHQPQHF
>TRBJ1-6|.|TRBD1|TRBV9
TGTGCCAGCAGCCCGAGGACAGGGGGAAATAATTCACCCCTCCACTTT
CASSPRTGGNNSPLHF
>TRBJ2-1|.|.|TRBV24-1
TGTGCCACCAGTGATTTATCGGTTTGGGGATACAATGAGCAGTTCTTC
CATSDLSVWGYNEQFF
>TRBJ2-6|.|.|TRBV4-3
TGCGCCAGCAGCCTCAGGGTCGGCCCTGGGGCCAACGTCCTGACTTTC
CASSLRVGPGANVLTF
>TRBJ2-7|.|TRBD2|TRBV6-6
TGTGCCAGCAGTTACAGTTGGCGGGAGGGCCTCAACGAGCAGTACTTC
CASSYSWREGLNEQYF
>TRBJ2-3|few|.|TRBV5-1
TGCGCCAGCAGCTGGGGCTCGGGGCTCGGGCCAGATACGCAGTATTTT
CASSWGSGLGPDTQYF
>TRBJ2-7|few|TRBD2|TRBV3-1
TGTGCCAGCAGCCGGACTAGCGGCTCCCTATCCTACGAGCAGTACTTC
CASSRTSGSLSYEQYF
>TRBJ1-1|few|.|TRBV4-2
TGTGCCAGCAGCCAAGGGGTCAACACTGAAGCTTTCTTT
CASSQGVNTEAFF
>TRBJ1-6|.|.|TRBV12-3/TRBV12-4
TGTGCCAGCAGCCCCCATTACGGGTCGTGCAATTCACCCCTCCACTTT
CASSPHYGSCNSPLHF
>TRBJ2-2|many|TRBD1|TRBV29-1
TGCAGCGTTAAGAAGGGGGCCTCCGGGGAGCTGTTTTTT
CSVKKGASGELFF
>TRBJ2-3|few|TRBD1|TRBV20-1
TGCAGTGCTAGCCCACCCACCGGGACAGGAAGCACAGATACGCAGTATTTT
CSASPPTGTGSTDTQYF
>TRBJ2-1|.|TRBD2|TRBV12-3/TRBV12-4
TGTGCCAGCAGGCCAGCCCGGACTAGCGGGCAGTTCTTC
CASRPARTSGQFF
>TRBJ2-5|few|TRBD1|TRBV5-1
TGCGCCAGCAGCTACGGACAGGTAGGAGAGACCCAGTACTTC
CASSYGQVGETQYF